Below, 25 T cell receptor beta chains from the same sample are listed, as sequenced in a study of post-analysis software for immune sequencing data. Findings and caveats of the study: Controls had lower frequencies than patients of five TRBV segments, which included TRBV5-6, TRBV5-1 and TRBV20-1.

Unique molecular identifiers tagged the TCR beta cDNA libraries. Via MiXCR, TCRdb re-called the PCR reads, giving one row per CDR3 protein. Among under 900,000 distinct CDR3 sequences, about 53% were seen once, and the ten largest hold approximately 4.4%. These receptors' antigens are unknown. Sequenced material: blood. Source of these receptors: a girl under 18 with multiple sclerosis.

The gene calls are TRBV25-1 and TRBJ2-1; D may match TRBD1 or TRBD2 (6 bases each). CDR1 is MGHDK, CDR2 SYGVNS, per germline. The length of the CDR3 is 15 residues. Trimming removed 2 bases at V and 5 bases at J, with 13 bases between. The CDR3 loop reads CASSEGGQGDNEQFF. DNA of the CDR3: TGTGCCAGCAGTGAAGGGGGGCAAGGGGACAATGAGCAGTTCTTC.

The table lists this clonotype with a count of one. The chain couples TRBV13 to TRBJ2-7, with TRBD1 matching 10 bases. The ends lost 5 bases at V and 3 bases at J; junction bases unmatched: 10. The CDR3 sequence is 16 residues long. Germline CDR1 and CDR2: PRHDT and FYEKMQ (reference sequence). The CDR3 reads CASSHHPRDRGYEQYF. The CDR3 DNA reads TGTGCCAGCAGCCACCATCCCCGGGACAGGGGCTACGAGCAGTACTTC.

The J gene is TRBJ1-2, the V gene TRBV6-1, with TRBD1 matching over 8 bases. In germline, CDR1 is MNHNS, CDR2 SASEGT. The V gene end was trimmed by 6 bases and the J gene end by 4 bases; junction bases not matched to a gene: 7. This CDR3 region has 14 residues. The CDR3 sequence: CASSDRGLSYGYTF. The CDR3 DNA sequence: TGTGCCAGCAGCGACAGGGGTTTAAGCTATGGCTACACCTTC.

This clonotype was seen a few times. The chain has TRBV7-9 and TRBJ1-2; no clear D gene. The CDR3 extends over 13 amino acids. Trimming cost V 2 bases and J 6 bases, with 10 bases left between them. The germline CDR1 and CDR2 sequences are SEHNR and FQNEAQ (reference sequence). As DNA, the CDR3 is TGTGCCAGCAGCTTAAGTGACTTGGATGGCTACACCTTC. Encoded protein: CASSLSDLDGYTF.

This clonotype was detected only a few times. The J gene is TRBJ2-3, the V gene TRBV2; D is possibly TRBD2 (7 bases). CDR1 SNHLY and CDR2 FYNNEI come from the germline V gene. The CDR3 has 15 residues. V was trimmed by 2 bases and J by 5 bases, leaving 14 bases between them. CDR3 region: CASSESQGGLDTQYF. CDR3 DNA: TGTGCCAGCAGTGAATCACAGGGAGGGTTAGATACGCAGTATTTT.

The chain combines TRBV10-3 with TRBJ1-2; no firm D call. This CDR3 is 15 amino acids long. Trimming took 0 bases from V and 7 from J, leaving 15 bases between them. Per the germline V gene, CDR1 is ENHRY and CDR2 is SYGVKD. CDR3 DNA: TGTGCCATCAGTGAGTCTTCGGACCGCGGCCGTGGCTACACCTTC. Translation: CAISESSDRGRGYTF.

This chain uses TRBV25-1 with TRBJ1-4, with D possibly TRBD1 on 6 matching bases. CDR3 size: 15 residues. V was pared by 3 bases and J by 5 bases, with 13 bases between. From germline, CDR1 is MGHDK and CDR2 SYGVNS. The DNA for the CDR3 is TGTGCCAGCAGTGATTATGACAGGACGAATGAAAAACTGTTTTTT. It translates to CASSDYDRTNEKLFF.

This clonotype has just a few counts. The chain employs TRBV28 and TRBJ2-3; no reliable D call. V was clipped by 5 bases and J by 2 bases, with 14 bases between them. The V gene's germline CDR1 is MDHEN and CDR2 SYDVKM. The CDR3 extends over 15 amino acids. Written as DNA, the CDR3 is TGTGCCAGCAGTCCCGCGACCGAAATCACAGATACGCAGTATTTT. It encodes CASSPATEITDTQYF.

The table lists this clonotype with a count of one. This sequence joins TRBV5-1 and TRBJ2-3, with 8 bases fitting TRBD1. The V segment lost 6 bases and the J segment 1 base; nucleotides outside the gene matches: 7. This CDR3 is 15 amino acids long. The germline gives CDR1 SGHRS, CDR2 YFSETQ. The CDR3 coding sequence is TGCGCCAGCAACTTACAGACAGGGGGCACAGATACGCAGTATTTT. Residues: CASNLQTGGTDTQYF. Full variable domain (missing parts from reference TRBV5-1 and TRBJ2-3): KAGVTQTPRYLIKTRGQQVTLSCSPISGHRSVSWYQQTPGQGLQFLFEYFSETQRNKGNFPGRFSGRQFSNSRSEMNVSTLELGDSALYLCASNLQTGGTDTQYFGPGTRLTVL.

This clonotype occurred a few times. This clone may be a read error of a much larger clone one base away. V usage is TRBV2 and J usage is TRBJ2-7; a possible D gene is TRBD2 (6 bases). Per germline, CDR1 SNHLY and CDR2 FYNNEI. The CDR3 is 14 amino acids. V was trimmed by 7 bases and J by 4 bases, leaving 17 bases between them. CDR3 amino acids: CASTPYGGRYEQYF. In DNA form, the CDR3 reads TGTGCCAGCACCCCTTACGGGGGACGGTACGAGCAGTACTTC.

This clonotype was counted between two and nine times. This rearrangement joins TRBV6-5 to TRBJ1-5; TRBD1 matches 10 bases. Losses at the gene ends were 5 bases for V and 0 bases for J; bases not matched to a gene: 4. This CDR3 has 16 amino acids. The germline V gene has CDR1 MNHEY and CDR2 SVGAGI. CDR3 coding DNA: TGTGCCAGCAGTCCACGGGACAGGGGTAGCAATCAGCCCCAGCATTTT. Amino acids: CASSPRDRGSNQPQHF.

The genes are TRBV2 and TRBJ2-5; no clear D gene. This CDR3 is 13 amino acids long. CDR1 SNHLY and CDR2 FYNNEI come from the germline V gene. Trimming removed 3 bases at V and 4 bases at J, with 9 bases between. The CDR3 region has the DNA TGTGCCAGCAGTGACGGAAAGGGAGAGACCCAGTACTTC. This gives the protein CASSDGKGETQYF.

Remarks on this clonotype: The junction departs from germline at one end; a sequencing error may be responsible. Here the CDR3 DNA reads TGCGCCAGCAACTTGGCGGTTCAAGGGACAGGCAAAGAGACCCAGTACTTC. It translates to CASNLAVQGTGKETQYF. The chain employs TRBV5-1 and TRBJ2-5, with 8 nucleotides matching TRBD1. The CDR3 runs 17 residues. Germline V CDR1 and CDR2: SGHRS, YFSETQ.

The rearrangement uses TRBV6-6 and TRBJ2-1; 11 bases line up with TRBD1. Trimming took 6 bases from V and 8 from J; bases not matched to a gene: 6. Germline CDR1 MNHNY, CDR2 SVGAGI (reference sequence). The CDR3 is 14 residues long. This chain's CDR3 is CASSGQGAGYEQFF. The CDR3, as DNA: TGTGCCAGCAGCGGACAGGGGGCTGGATATGAGCAGTTCTTC.

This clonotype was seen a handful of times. CDR3 DNA: TGTGCCACCACAGGGATCTCCTACGAGCAGTACTTC. Translation gives CATTGISYEQYF. The chain carries TRBV6-1 and TRBJ2-7; D is possibly TRBD1 (6 bases). The CDR3 runs to 12 residues. CDR1 and CDR2 from the germline V gene are MNHNS and SASEGT. V was clipped by 10 bases and J by 0 bases, with 10 bases between them.

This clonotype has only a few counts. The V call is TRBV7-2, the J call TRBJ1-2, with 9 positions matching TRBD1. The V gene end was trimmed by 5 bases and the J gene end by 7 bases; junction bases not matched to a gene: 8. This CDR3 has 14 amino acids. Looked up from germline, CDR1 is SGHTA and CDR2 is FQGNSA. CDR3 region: CASSPGTGTGGYTF. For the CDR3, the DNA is TGTGCCAGCAGCCCCGGGACAGGGACGGGTGGCTACACCTTC.

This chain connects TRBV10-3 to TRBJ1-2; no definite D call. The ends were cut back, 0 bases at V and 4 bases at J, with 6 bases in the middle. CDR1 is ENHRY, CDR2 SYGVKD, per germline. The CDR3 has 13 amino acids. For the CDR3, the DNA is TGTGCCATCAGTGAGTCCGGACCCTATGGCTACACCTTC. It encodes CAISESGPYGYTF.

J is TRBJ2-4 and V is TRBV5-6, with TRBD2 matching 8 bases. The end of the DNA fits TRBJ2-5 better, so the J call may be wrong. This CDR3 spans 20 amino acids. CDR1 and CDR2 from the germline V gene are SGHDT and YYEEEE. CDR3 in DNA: TGTGCCAGCAGCCCCCCCTGGTCCAGCGGGAGAAGGTTTTGGCAAGAGACCCAGTACTTC. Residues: CASSPPWSSGRRFWQETQYF.

This CDR3 reads CASSGSNTEAFF. The CDR3 DNA reads TGTGCCAGCAGTGGGTCTAACACTGAAGCTTTCTTT. V usage is TRBV6-6 and J usage is TRBJ1-1; D is uncertain. The ends were cut back, 5 bases at V and 2 bases at J, with 6 bases in the middle. Germline-derived CDR1 and CDR2 are MNHNY and SVGAGI (reference sequence). This CDR3 is 12 amino acids long.

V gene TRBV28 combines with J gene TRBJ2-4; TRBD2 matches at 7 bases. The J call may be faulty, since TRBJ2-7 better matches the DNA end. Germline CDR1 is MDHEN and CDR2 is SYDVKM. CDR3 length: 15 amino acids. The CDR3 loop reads CASSPDSGTSYEQYF. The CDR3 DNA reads TGTGCCAGCAGTCCCGACAGCGGGACTTCCTACGAGCAGTACTTC.

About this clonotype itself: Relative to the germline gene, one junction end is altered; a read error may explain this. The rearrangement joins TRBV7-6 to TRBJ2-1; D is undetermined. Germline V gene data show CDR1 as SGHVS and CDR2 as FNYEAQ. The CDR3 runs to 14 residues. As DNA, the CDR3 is TGCGCCAGCAGCTCTCTCGGACGCTACAATGAGCAGTTCTTC. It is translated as CASSSLGRYNEQFF.

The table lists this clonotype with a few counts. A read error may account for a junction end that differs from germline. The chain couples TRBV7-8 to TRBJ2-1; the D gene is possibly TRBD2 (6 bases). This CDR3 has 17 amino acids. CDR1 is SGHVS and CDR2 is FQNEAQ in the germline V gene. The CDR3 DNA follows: TGTGCCAGCAGCTTAGGTCGGTACGGGAGTTCCTACAACGAGCAGTTCTTC. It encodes CASSLGRYGSSYNEQFF.

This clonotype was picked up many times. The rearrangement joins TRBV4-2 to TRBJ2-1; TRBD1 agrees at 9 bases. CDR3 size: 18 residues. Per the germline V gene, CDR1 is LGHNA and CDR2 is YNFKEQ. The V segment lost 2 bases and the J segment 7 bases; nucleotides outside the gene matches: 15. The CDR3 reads CASSQPTTGTGKGNEQFF. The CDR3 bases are TGTGCCAGCAGCCAACCAACCACCGGGACAGGGAAGGGAAATGAGCAGTTCTTC.

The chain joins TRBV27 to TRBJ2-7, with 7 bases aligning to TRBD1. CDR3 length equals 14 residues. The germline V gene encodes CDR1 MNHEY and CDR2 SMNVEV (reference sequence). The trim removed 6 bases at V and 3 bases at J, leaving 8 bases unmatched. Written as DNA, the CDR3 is TGTGCCAGCAGCTCACGGGACAGTTTCTACGAGCAGTACTTC. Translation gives CASSSRDSFYEQYF.

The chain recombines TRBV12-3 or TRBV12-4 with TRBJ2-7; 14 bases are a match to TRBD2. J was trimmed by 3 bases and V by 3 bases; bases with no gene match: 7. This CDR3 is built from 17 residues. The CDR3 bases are TGTGCCAGCAGTTTTGGGACTAGCGGGAGCGGCGGCTACGAGCAGTACTTC. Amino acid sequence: CASSFGTSGSGGYEQYF.